The 23 T cell receptor beta chains presented below share a single source sample, sequenced in a study of PD-1 blockade in classical Hodgkin lymphoma. Following autologous stem cell transplantation, relapse occurred in every patient, and exposure to brentuximab vedotin varied. Repertoires were generated with immunoSEQ multiplex PCR, while TCRdb's copy carries only in-frame clones and drops some. The sample contains tens of thousands of clones, around three quarters of which appear only once. Sequencing was performed on peripheral blood mononuclear cells (PBMCs), taken before the second cycle of nivolumab. The receptors derive from a human donor with classical Hodgkin lymphoma.

The V and J genes are TRBV27 and TRBJ2-2; TRBD2 is a possible D gene (6 bases). Germline V CDR1 and CDR2: MNHEY, SMNVEV (reference sequence). V was shortened by 6 bases and J by 7 bases, with 12 bases between the two germline ends. The CDR3 contains 13 residues. CDR3: CASSRGGRGELFF. The CDR3 DNA follows: TGTGCCAGCAGCCGGGGAGGTCGCGGGGAGCTGTTTTTT.

The table lists this clone with a few counts. This rearrangement joins TRBV29-1 to TRBJ1-2, with 8 bases lining up with TRBD1. Germline trimming cut 7 bases from V and 7 bases from J; bases unmatched to any gene: 8. The V gene's germline CDR1 is SQVTM and CDR2 ANQGSEA. The CDR3 consists of 12 residues. CDR3 amino acids: CSAVDRAGGYTF. In nucleotides, the CDR3 is TGCAGCGCCGTGGACAGGGCGGGTGGCTACACCTTC.

V gene TRBV29-1 combines with J gene TRBJ1-1; tentative D call: TRBD1 (6 bases). V lost 4 bases and J lost 4, with 7 bases in between. Per germline, CDR1 SQVTM and CDR2 ANQGSEA. The CDR3 sequence is 11 residues long. This CDR3 is CSVGGATEAFF. CDR3 nucleotide sequence: TGCAGCGTTGGGGGGGCCACTGAAGCTTTCTTT. Supplemented by reference TRBV29-1 and TRBJ1-1, the full variable domain reads SAVISQKPSRDICQRGTSLTIQCQVDSQVTMMFWYRQQPGQSLTLIATANQGSEATYESGFVIDKFPISRPNLTFSTLTVSNMSPEDSSIYLCSVGGATEAFFGQGTRLTVV.

The chain links TRBV28 to TRBJ2-5; TRBD1 matches 7 bases. The CDR3 is 14 residues long. CDR1 and CDR2 (germline): MDHEN, SYDVKM. V shed 5 bases, J shed 5 bases, and the junction held 8 bases outside the gene matches. CDR3 nucleotide sequence: TGTGCCAGCAGTACAGGGGCTACCCGGGAGACCCAGTACTTC. This encodes CASSTGATRETQYF. The whole variable domain, filled in from reference TRBV28 and TRBJ2-5, reads DVKVTQSSRYLVKRTGEKVFLECVQDMDHENMFWYRQDPGLGLRLIYFSYDVKMKEKGDIPEGYSVSREKKERFSLILESASTNQTSMYLCASSTGATRETQYFGPGTRLLVL.

The chain links TRBV29-1 to TRBJ1-1; tentatively, D is TRBD1 (6 bases). The CDR3 runs 12 residues. Trimming stripped 1 base from V and 7 bases from J, with 10 bases between. Germline CDR1 reads SQVTM; CDR2 reads ANQGSEA. The CDR3 here is CSVEVGTHEAFF. In nucleotides, the CDR3 is TGCAGCGTTGAAGTGGGGACACATGAAGCTTTCTTT. Combining the CDR3 with reference TRBV29-1 and TRBJ1-1 gives the whole variable domain SAVISQKPSRDICQRGTSLTIQCQVDSQVTMMFWYRQQPGQSLTLIATANQGSEATYESGFVIDKFPISRPNLTFSTLTVSNMSPEDSSIYLCSVEVGTHEAFFGQGTRLTVV.

This chain connects TRBV19 to TRBJ2-7; 11 bases align to TRBD1. The CDR3 runs 15 residues. The germline V gene has CDR1 LNHDA and CDR2 SQIVND (reference sequence). Germline trimming cut 3 bases from V and 5 bases from J; bases unmatched to any gene: 6. The CDR3 coding sequence is TGTGCCAGTAGTATCTGGACAGGGGGCAGGAACGAGCAGTACTTC. It specifies CASSIWTGGRNEQYF.

The chain recombines TRBV6-5 with TRBJ2-3; 9 nucleotides line up with TRBD1. The ends lost 4 bases at V and 4 bases at J; junction bases unmatched: 3. This CDR3 has 14 residues. The V gene's germline CDR1 is MNHEY and CDR2 SVGAGI. Written as DNA, the CDR3 is TGTGCCAGCAGTTCGGACAGGGGTTCAGATACGCAGTATTTT. Amino acid sequence: CASSSDRGSDTQYF.

This rearrangement joins TRBV6-1 to TRBJ2-7; 7 positions match TRBD2. Germline V gene lookup returns CDR1 MNHNS and CDR2 SASEGT. The CDR3 spans 16 residues. Trimming removed 1 base from V and 6 bases from J; junction bases left unmatched: 12. The DNA of the CDR3 is TGTGCCAGCAGTGAAGGGAGGAGCGGGATAGGAAGCGAGCAGTACTTC. This gives the protein CASSEGRSGIGSEQYF.

This rearrangement joins TRBV30 to TRBJ1-5; D is perhaps TRBD1 (6 bases). Germline-derived CDR1 and CDR2 are GTSNPN and SVGIG (reference sequence). The CDR3 totals 13 residues. V gave up 2 bases and J gave up 9 bases, with 14 bases separating them. The CDR3 bases are TGTGCCTGGAGTAAACAGGGAGGCATGCCCCAGCATTTT. As protein: CAWSKQGGMPQHF.

Only one count was recorded for this clone. This chain uses TRBV29-1 with TRBJ2-1; TRBD2 agrees at 12 bases. V gave up 6 bases and J gave up 6 bases; unmatched junction bases: 6. This CDR3 comprises 14 residues. The germline gives CDR1 SQVTM, CDR2 ANQGSEA. CDR3 nucleotide sequence: TGCAGCGTCGCCGGGACTAGCGGGTCCAATGAGCAGTTCTTC. Its protein product is CSVAGTSGSNEQFF.

The chain carries TRBV4-1 and TRBJ2-6; 8 bases are a match to TRBD2. There are 15 residues in the CDR3. Germline values: CDR1 MGHRA, CDR2 YSYEKL. V was clipped by 4 bases and J by 2 bases; unmatched bases: 1. In DNA form, the CDR3 reads TGCGCCAGCAGCCTCGGGGGGGCTGGGGCCAACGTCCTGACTTTC. Its protein product is CASSLGGAGANVLTF.

The table lists this clone with a few counts. V is TRBV4-1 and J is TRBJ2-1; TRBD1 matches 12 bases. Trimming took 4 bases from V and 8 from J; bases not matched to a gene: 9. The length of the CDR3 is 16 residues. The germline V gene has CDR1 MGHRA and CDR2 YSYEKL. CDR3 bases: TGCGCCAGCAGCCGGGACAGGGGGCAGGGGCGCGATGAGCAGTTCTTC. Protein product: CASSRDRGQGRDEQFF.

This rearrangement joins TRBV10-2 to TRBJ2-5; 7 bases align to TRBD1. Germline loops: CDR1 WSHSY, CDR2 SAAADI. Unmatched junction bases numbered 8, after V lost 8 bases and J lost 5 bases. The CDR3 length is 13 residues. The DNA for the CDR3 is TGCGCCAGCCGGAAGGGGGCAGGGGAGACCCAGTACTTC. It yields the protein CASRKGAGETQYF.

The chain links TRBV7-3 to TRBJ2-7; weak D call: TRBD1 (6 bases). CDR3 length: 13 amino acids. Trimming left V 0 bases short and J 4 bases short, with 7 bases between. In germline, CDR1 is SGHTA, CDR2 FQGTGA. CDR3 coding DNA: TGTGCCAGCAGCTTAACAGGGGGTTACGAGCAGTACTTC. Its translation is CASSLTGGYEQYF. Filled out from reference TRBV7-3 and TRBJ2-7, the complete variable domain reads GAGVSQTPSNKVTEKGKYVELRCDPISGHTALYWYRQSLGQGPEFLIYFQGTGAADDSGLPNDRFFAVRPEGSVSTLKIQRTERGDSAVYLCASSLTGGYEQYFGPGTRLTVT.

This chain connects TRBV7-6 to TRBJ1-4; D unresolved. V lost 6 bases to trimming and J lost 1 base, with 21 bases between them. This CDR3 spans 18 amino acids. CDR1 and CDR2 from the germline V gene are SGHVS and FNYEAQ. DNA for the CDR3: TGTGCCAGCAGTCTTAGCGTCGGCAGTGAATTAACTAATGAAAAACTGTTTTTT. This codes for CASSLSVGSELTNEKLFF. The variable domain in full, with the rest retrieved from reference TRBV7-6 and TRBJ1-4, is GAGVSQSPRYKVTKRGQDVALRCDPISGHVSLYWYRQALGQGPEFLTYFNYEAQQDKSGLPNDRFSAERPEGSISTLTIQRTEQRDSAMYRCASSLSVGSELTNEKLFFGSGTQLSVL.

This clone was recorded once. The V and J genes are TRBV2 and TRBJ2-7; no firm D call. CDR1 is SNHLY, CDR2 FYNNEI, per germline. CDR3 length equals 15 residues. V was pared by 0 bases and J by 4 bases, with 13 bases between. The CDR3 spells CASSEAPGSIYEQYF. The CDR3 DNA reads TGTGCCAGCAGTGAAGCGCCCGGCTCCATTTACGAGCAGTACTTC.

The chain links TRBV14 to TRBJ2-7; D possibly matches TRBD1 or TRBD2 (5 bases each). The V and J ends lost 4 bases and 0 bases respectively, with 19 bases between them. Germline V lookup: CDR1 SGHDN, CDR2 FVKESK. The CDR3 consists of 17 residues. CDR3 protein: CASSPRDLLDPSYEQYF. The CDR3 DNA is TGTGCCAGCAGCCCACGGGACCTCCTGGATCCCTCCTACGAGCAGTACTTC.

The V and J genes are TRBV7-7 and TRBJ2-7, with 9 nucleotides matching TRBD1. Germline V gene sequence: CDR1 SSHAT, CDR2 FNYEAQ (reference sequence). V shed 4 bases and J 6 bases; nucleotides not matched to a gene: 4. The CDR3 has 13 residues. The CDR3 sequence: CASSSTGGGEQYF. The CDR3 DNA is TGTGCCAGCAGCTCCACAGGGGGCGGCGAGCAGTACTTC.

The rearrangement uses TRBV28 and TRBJ2-7, with D perhaps matching TRBD1 (6 bases). Germline CDR1 reads MDHEN; CDR2 reads SYDVKM. The CDR3 runs to 15 residues. Trimming removed 4 bases from V and 6 bases from J, with 19 bases in between. CDR3 region: CASSSLRDKGGEQYF. The CDR3 DNA follows: TGTGCCAGCAGTTCGCTCCGGGACAAAGGGGGCGAGCAGTACTTC.

A note on this clone: Other nucleotide sequences in the sample specify the same CDR3. The chain links TRBV27 to TRBJ2-3, with D possibly TRBD1 on 5 matching bases. V was shortened by 3 bases and J by 2 bases, with 9 bases between the two germline ends. Germline V gene sequence: CDR1 MNHEY, CDR2 SMNVEV (reference sequence). The CDR3 is made up of 14 amino acids. The DNA for the CDR3 is TGTGCCAGCAGTTTGGGCAGGGCCACAGATACGCAGTATTTT. Translating gives CASSLGRATDTQYF.

The J gene is TRBJ2-1, the V gene TRBV6-4; D perhaps matches TRBD2 (5 bases). The CDR3 sequence is 15 residues long. Trimming removed 4 bases at V and 0 bases at J, with 10 bases between. Germline CDR1 reads MRHNA; CDR2 reads SNTAGT. This CDR3 is CASSVEGRSYNEQFF. The DNA of the CDR3 is TGTGCCAGCAGTGTCGAGGGTCGCTCCTACAATGAGCAGTTCTTC.

This clone was detected only a few times. The chain links TRBV18 to TRBJ2-2, with 8 nucleotides matching TRBD1. Per the germline V gene, CDR1 is KGHSH and CDR2 is LQKENI. The CDR3 sequence is 15 residues long. V trimming: 3 bases; J trimming: 3 bases; junction bases outside the gene matches: 3. The CDR3 nucleotides read TGTGCCAGCTCACCGACAGGGGTGGACACCGGGGAGCTGTTTTTT. It codes for CASSPTGVDTGELFF.

By frequency in the sample, this clone is medium-sized. This sequence joins TRBV6-5 and TRBJ1-5; maybe TRBD1 (6 bases). V shed 4 bases and J shed 4 bases, with 11 bases lying between them. Germline-derived CDR1 and CDR2 are MNHEY and SVGAGI. This CDR3 comprises 14 residues. The CDR3 region is CASSSGQKNQPQHF. Written as DNA, the CDR3 is TGTGCCAGCAGTTCCGGACAGAAGAATCAGCCCCAGCATTTT.